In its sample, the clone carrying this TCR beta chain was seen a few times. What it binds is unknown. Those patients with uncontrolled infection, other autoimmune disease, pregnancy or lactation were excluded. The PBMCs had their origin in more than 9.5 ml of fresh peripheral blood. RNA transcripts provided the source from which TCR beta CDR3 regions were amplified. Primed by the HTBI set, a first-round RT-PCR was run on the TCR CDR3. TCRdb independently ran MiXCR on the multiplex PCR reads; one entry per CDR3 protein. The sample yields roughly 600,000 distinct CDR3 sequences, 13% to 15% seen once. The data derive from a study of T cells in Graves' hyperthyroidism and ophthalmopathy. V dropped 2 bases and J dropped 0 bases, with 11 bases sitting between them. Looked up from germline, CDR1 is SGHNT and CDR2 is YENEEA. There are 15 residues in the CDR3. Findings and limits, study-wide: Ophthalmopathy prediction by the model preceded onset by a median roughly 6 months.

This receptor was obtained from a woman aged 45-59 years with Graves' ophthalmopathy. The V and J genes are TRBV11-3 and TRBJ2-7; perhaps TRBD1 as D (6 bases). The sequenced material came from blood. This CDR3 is CASSLKDRSSYEQYF. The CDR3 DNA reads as TGTGCCAGCAGCTTAAAGGACAGATCCTCCTACGAGCAGTACTTC.